This T cell receptor (beta chain) emerged from a study of post-analysis software for immune sequencing data (dated by TCRdb to the mid-2010s). Looking at the study overall: The recorded disease courses included relapsing-remitting, secondary progressive and progressive-relapsing multiple sclerosis, and some patients had no subtype annotation. Patient repertoires were compared against roughly 10 previously published healthy control repertoires from donors aged roughly 6 to 27 years. A subset of samples was prepared in parallel using single-end sample barcoding, then pooled and co-amplified after Illumina adapter ligation.

The library was made by PCR. The data were produced on an Illumina HiSeq 2500. Unique molecular identifiers were incorporated into TCR beta cDNA libraries to reduce PCR and sequencing biases. Every 1 to 10 million input T cells yielded roughly 500,000 cDNA molecules, meaning each molecule approximated one T cell. Patient libraries were prepared and sequenced with the same protocol used for the earlier healthy control dataset. Within a given batch, samples were prepared together, multiplexed and sequenced on the same HiSeq lane. The paper's processing steps were these. MIGEC handled the raw barcoded reads, throwing out single-read molecular identifier groups before consensus assembly and CDR3 extraction. VDJtools was used for post-analysis of the clonotype tables, with diversity normalized by down-sampling every dataset to the smallest sample size. In repertoire overlap clustering, CDR3 amino acid sequences, but not nucleotide sequences, were matched to correct batch-related cross-sample contamination. Using fastp trimming at Q25 and MiXCR clonotype assembly, TCRdb reanalyzed the public sequencing data and kept in-frame beta chains. Identical CDR3 proteins give one entry, which carries the most common genes and DNA. TCRdb's processing, not the study's, gives the V and J calls here. The sample records about 820,000 distinct CDR3 sequences, about 57% of which are singletons. About 4.8% of the sample lies in the top ten.

TCR beta repertoires were profiled from peripheral blood of roughly twelve young patients with multiple sclerosis to demonstrate the VDJtools post-analysis software. Multiple sclerosis patients were children and adolescents aged about 6 to 17 years. Worth noting for this clonotype: Its binding antigen is unknown. The CDR3 does not end in the conserved phenylalanine or tryptophan, so this is likely a read error.

Broad study findings and their caveats: The multiple sclerosis patient group was slightly younger than the control group. Multiple sclerosis patients had significantly lower normalized Chao1 diversity than controls, a result that suggests substantial peripheral T-cell clonal expansion. When samples were clustered directly using the F measure, samples prepared in the same batch co-clustered strongly, which prompted a batch-effect correction. Several TRBV segments, including TRBV5-6, TRBV5-1 and TRBV20-1, were significantly more frequent in patients than controls.

The CDR3 extends over 16 residues, inclusive of both ends. CDR3 DNA is the only sequence kept; it has 48 bases, read in frame from the first base. Taken from the germline V gene, the CDR1 and CDR2 loops are SQVTM and ANQGSEA. V and J are truncated by 7 bases and 0 bases respectively, leaving an intervening sequence of 21 bases. This clonotype was obtained from a girl aged 10-17 years with multiple sclerosis. What was sequenced was blood. The chain couples TRBV29-1 to TRBJ1-1, with TRBD1 perhaps the D gene, on 5 matching bases. CDR3 protein: CSAEGAGRFLNTEAFS. The DNA sequence is TGCAGCGCAGAAGGTGCAGGGAGGTTCTTGAACACTGAAGCTTTCTCT.